These T cell receptor beta chains were read from a single sample in a study of blood T cell repertoires in COVID-19. TCRdb's copy holds only in-frame clones and misses some; the assay was immunoSEQ multiplex PCR. The table records roughly 200,000 clones, roughly four fifths of them present only once. The sequenced material came from PBMCs or T cells enriched from blood (not recorded which). The receptors shown here come from a woman aged 45-59 years who had been exposed to COVID-19. The CDR3 runs from the conserved cysteine through the conserved F or W. D genes are given only for firm matches. Only some rows state a clone size, as once, few, many or a class for expanded clones.

few,TRBD1,14,TRBV19,TRBJ1-2,TGTGCCAGTGGCCCGGGACAGGGGGCGTTCGGCTACACCTTC,CASGPGQGAFGYTF
.,TRBD1,13,TRBV30,TRBJ1-1,TGTGCCTGGAGTGTACAGGGGGCTATTTGGGCTTTCTTT,CAWSVQGAIWAFF
.,.,17,TRBV5-1,TRBJ2-3,TGCGCCAGCAGCCCAACGAAGCCCGGGACTGCGACGGATACGCAGTATTTT,CASSPTKPGTATDTQYF
.,TRBD2,14,TRBV5-1,TRBJ2-7,TGCGCCAGCAGCTTGGGACTAGCGGGGGGAACCCAGTACTTC,CASSLGLAGGTQYF
.,TRBD2,15,TRBV7-2,TRBJ2-5,TGTGCCAGCAGCTTACCGGGACTAGGGCAAGAGACCCAGTACTTC,CASSLPGLGQETQYF
once,.,18,TRBV21-1,TRBJ1-6,TGTGCCACTCCGCCGCCAAAGGAACCTAGCTCCTATAATTCACCCCTCCACTTT,CATPPPKEPSSYNSPLHF
.,.,15,TRBV6-5,TRBJ1-6,TGTGCCAGCAGTCGCCCGAGGACAGAGAATTCACCCCTCCACTTT,CASSRPRTENSPLHF
.,.,15,TRBV2,TRBJ1-2,TGTGCCAGCAGTGAAGACGGGAGCGTCTACTATGGCTACACCTTC,CASSEDGSVYYGYTF
.,.,15,TRBV7-8,TRBJ1-1,TGTGCCAGCAGCCCAATTAAGGGACTTGGCACTGAAGCTTTCTTT,CASSPIKGLGTEAFF
.,.,16,TRBV9,TRBJ1-1,TGTGCCAGCAGCCCCACAGGTGACAGTCGGTACACTGAAGCTTTCTTT,CASSPTGDSRYTEAFF
few,.,11,TRBV19,TRBJ2-3,TGTGCCAGTAGTGTCAAAGATACGCAGTATTTT,CASSVKDTQYF
.,TRBD2,16,TRBV27,TRBJ2-3,TGTGCCAGCAGTTGGACTAGCGGGGGGGCGGGAGATACGCAGTATTTT,CASSWTSGGAGDTQYF
.,TRBD1,14,TRBV30,TRBJ2-1,TGTGCCTGGGACAGACAGGGGGCTACTCATGAGCAGTTCTTC,CAWDRQGATHEQFF
many,TRBD1,13,TRBV6-5,TRBJ1-5,TGTGCCAGCGCGACAGGGCGCAATCAGCCCCAGCATTTT,CASATGRNQPQHF
.,.,13,TRBV10-1,TRBJ2-3,TGCGCCAGCAGTGTGAGTGTAGGGGGTACGCAGTATTTT,CASSVSVGGTQYF
.,TRBD1,16,TRBV28,TRBJ2-2,TGTGCCAGCAGAAGTACAGGGGGCTGGGGAATCGGGGAGCTGTTTTTT,CASRSTGGWGIGELFF
once,.,13,TRBV7-9,TRBJ1-1,TGTGCCAGCAGCTTAGGGGGTAATCAGGGAGCTTTCTTT,CASSLGGNQGAFF
.,.,14,TRBV6-2/TRBV6-3,TRBJ1-1,TGTGCCAGCAGTTATTGGGCCGCGGGCACTGAAGCTTTCTTT,CASSYWAAGTEAFF
.,TRBD2,14,TRBV6-5,TRBJ2-7,TGTGCCAGCAGGAGACTAGCGGCCGCCTACGAGCAGTACTTC,CASRRLAAAYEQYF
.,.,16,TRBV9,TRBJ1-3,TGTGCCAGCAGCGTTGCCATCGGGGGAACTGGAAACACCATATATTTT,CASSVAIGGTGNTIYF
.,TRBD1,13,TRBV19,TRBJ2-3,TGTGCCAGCCGGGACAGGGCCACAGATACGCAGTATTTT,CASRDRATDTQYF
few,.,16,TRBV19,TRBJ1-5,TGTGCCAGTAGTATAAGGCGGGATAACCCTAATCAGCCCCAGCATTTT,CASSIRRDNPNQPQHF
.,.,15,TRBV6-5,TRBJ1-1,TGTGCCAGCAGCCCCGGTCTACGAATGAACACTGAAGCTTTCTTT,CASSPGLRMNTEAFF
.,.,14,TRBV5-1,TRBJ2-2,TGCGCCAGCAGCTTCTATACTGACACCGGGGAGCTGTTTTTT,CASSFYTDTGELFF
.,TRBD2,18,TRBV19,TRBJ2-1,TGTGCCAGTAGTATAGTGGAGGGACTAGCGGGGGTCGACAATGAGCAGTTCTTC,CASSIVEGLAGVDNEQFF
few,TRBD1,13,TRBV7-9,TRBJ1-2,TGTGCCAGCAGGTACCGGGACAGGGAGAGCAGCACCTTC,CASRYRDRESSTF
.,TRBD1,16,TRBV10-2,TRBJ2-2,TGCGCCAGCAGGCGGACAGGGTCCAAGAACACCGGGGAGCTGTTTTTT,CASRRTGSKNTGELFF
.,TRBD2,16,TRBV7-2,TRBJ2-5,TGTGCCAGCAGCCCCAGGAGTGGAGCGGGGGGTGGGACCCAGTACTTC,CASSPRSGAGGGTQYF
.,.,14,TRBV27,TRBJ1-3,TGTGCCAGCAGTACCACAGGAAGTGGAAACACCATATATTTT,CASSTTGSGNTIYF
.,TRBD1,15,TRBV5-8,TRBJ2-1,TGTGCCAGCAGCGCGGGGACAGGGGGCCCGGGGGAGCAGTTCTTC,CASSAGTGGPGEQFF
once,TRBD2,16,TRBV28,TRBJ2-1,TGTGCCAGCAGTTTCCTACTAGCGGGGGGCCTTGTGGGGCAGTTCTTC,CASSFLLAGGLVGQFF
.,TRBD2,18,TRBV9,TRBJ2-3,TGTGCCAGCAGCTACCCTAGCGGGGGGGGTCACGGCACAGATACGCAGTATTTT,CASSYPSGGGHGTDTQYF
.,.,13,TRBV30,TRBJ2-3,TGTGCCTGCCACTATACGAGGGCAGATACGCAGTATTTT,CACHYTRADTQYF
.,.,16,TRBV5-4,TRBJ2-2,TGTGCCAGCAGCTTGCCGGGGGATGCGAATGGCGGGGAGCTGTTTTTT,CASSLPGDANGGELFF
.,.,17,TRBV2,TRBJ1-2,TGTGCCAGCAGTGAACCCCAGACAGGTCTCCGTACCTATGGCTACACCTTC,CASSEPQTGLRTYGYTF
.,TRBD1,15,TRBV7-2,TRBJ1-4,TGTGCCAGCAGCCTCGACAGGGGCTCTGGTGAAAAACTGTTTTTT,CASSLDRGSGEKLFF
.,TRBD2,13,TRBV29-1,TRBJ2-3,TGCAGCGTTGCGACGGGGGGAGGTGATACGCAGTATTTT,CSVATGGGDTQYF
.,.,14,TRBV7-8,TRBJ1-2,TGTGCCAGCAGTTTAAACGCAGGGGACTATGGCTACACCTTC,CASSLNAGDYGYTF
.,TRBD1,13,TRBV14,TRBJ2-7,TGTGCCAGCGGCCGACAGGGGGCGCCTGAGCAGTACTTC,CASGRQGAPEQYF
.,TRBD2,17,TRBV9,TRBJ2-3,TGTGCCAGCAGCCCGGGACTAGCGGGGGGGGAGAGAGATACGCAGTATTTT,CASSPGLAGGERDTQYF
.,.,17,TRBV24-1,TRBJ2-7,TGTGCCACCAGTGATTTCCCGACACTGAAACTCCCCTACGAGCAGTACTTC,CATSDFPTLKLPYEQYF
few,.,14,TRBV15,TRBJ2-6,TGTGCCACCAGCCAGAACGCTGGGGCCAACGTCCTGACTTTC,CATSQNAGANVLTF
.,.,18,TRBV7-9,TRBJ1-1,TGTGCCAGCAGCCCCCAGGGGCTCGGACAAGCCATGAACACTGAAGCTTTCTTT,CASSPQGLGQAMNTEAFF
.,.,13,TRBV9,TRBJ2-3,TGTGCCAGCAGCGTGAGTCGGACAGATACGCAGTATTTT,CASSVSRTDTQYF
.,.,15,TRBV5-5,TRBJ1-3,TGTGCCAGCAGCCCGGGATCAACCTCTGGAAACACCATATATTTT,CASSPGSTSGNTIYF
.,TRBD1,12,TRBV7-2,TRBJ2-7,TGTGCCAGCAGCCCGACAGGGGACGAGCAGTACTTC,CASSPTGDEQYF
.,TRBD1,17,TRBV27,TRBJ1-1,TGTGCCAGCAGTTTAGTCTGGACAGGGGGCGTGAACACTGAAGCTTTCTTT,CASSLVWTGGVNTEAFF
.,TRBD2,16,TRBV5-1,TRBJ2-3,TGCGCCAGCAGCTTGGAAGGAGCGGGGGGAACAGATACGCAGTATTTT,CASSLEGAGGTDTQYF
.,.,16,TRBV27,TRBJ2-5,TGTGCCAGCAGAACCAACTGGATCGGGGGTACTGAGACCCAGTACTTC,CASRTNWIGGTETQYF
.,.,13,TRBV7-2,TRBJ1-3,TGTGCCAGCAGCGGGGGCGCTAGAAACACCATATATTTT,CASSGGARNTIYF
.,.,12,TRBV28,TRBJ1-1,TGTGCCATCCTCAGGGGCGGCACTGAAGCTTTCTTT,CAILRGGTEAFF
.,.,18,TRBV6-2/TRBV6-3,TRBJ2-7,TGTGCCAGCAGTCGCCCGCTCCTTAGACAGGCCGACCTGTACGAGCAGTACTTC,CASSRPLLRQADLYEQYF